This T cell receptor beta chain was identified during a study of blood T cell repertoires in COVID-19. Germline assignment: CDR1 SGDLS and CDR2 YYNGEE. This CDR3 comprises 16 residues. Trimming removed 3 bases from V and 0 bases from J; junction bases left unmatched: 5. Self-reported history from a screening survey and questionnaire set each donor's cohort. Symptom resolution, clearance, or two negative PCRs marked the recovered donors of Cohort 3. Clones were sequenced by immunoSEQ multiplex PCR, and TCRdb holds only the in-frame ones, with some missing. The data hold 190,000 or so clones, with around 89% observed a single time.

Sequenced sample: PBMCs or T cells enriched from blood (not recorded which). This TCR came from a woman between 18 and 29 years old who had recovered from COVID-19. The rearrangement joins TRBV9 to TRBJ2-1; 8 bases are shared with TRBD2. CDR3 protein: CASSGRGASSYNEQFF. The CDR3 bases are TGTGCCAGCAGCGGGCGGGGGGCAAGCTCCTACAATGAGCAGTTCTTC.